These 13 T cell receptor beta chains originate from one sample sequenced in a study of PD-L1 blockade in urothelial cancer. Measured with immunoSEQ multiplex PCR; TCRdb has only the in-frame clones, and not every one. In the table there are tens of thousands of clones, 70% to 90% of which are singletons. Time point noted: pretreatment peripheral blood. Sequencing used PBMCs, obtained around atezolizumab (anti-PD-L1) treatment. Receptors were obtained from a woman in her sixties with urothelial cancer.

This clone showed up just a few times. The rearrangement links TRBV9 to TRBJ2-5; TRBD2 might be the D (7 bases). V was cut by 0 bases and J by 8 bases, with 14 bases left in between. Looked up from germline, CDR1 is SGDLS and CDR2 is YYNGEE. The CDR3 spans 14 residues. This CDR3 is CASSVVGGRGTQYF. For the CDR3, the DNA is TGTGCCAGCAGCGTAGTCGGGGGGCGGGGAACCCAGTACTTC.

The chain links TRBV5-1 to TRBJ1-3; TRBD1 is a possible D gene (6 bases). Deletions cut 1 base from V and 0 bases from J, with 11 bases between. This CDR3 contains 16 residues. Germline V gene lookup returns CDR1 SGHRS and CDR2 YFSETQ. The CDR3 nucleotides read TGCGCCAGCAGCTTGCAGACAGGATCCTCTGGAAACACCATATATTTT. This codes for CASSLQTGSSGNTIYF.

The rearrangement links TRBV2 to TRBJ2-7; D may be TRBD1 (6 bases). In germline, CDR1 is SNHLY, CDR2 FYNNEI. The V and J ends lost 5 bases and 4 bases respectively, with 9 bases between them. The CDR3 has 12 residues. The CDR3 region has the DNA TGTGCCAGCAGTCCAGGGGTTTACGAGCAGTACTTC. The encoded protein is CASSPGVYEQYF. The full variable domain, in which reference TRBV2 and TRBJ2-7 provide the parts outside the CDR3, is EPEVTQTPSHQVTQMGQEVILRCVPISNHLYFYWYRQILGQKVEFLVSFYNNEISEKSEIFDDQFSVERPDGSNFTLKIRSTKLEDSAMYFCASSPGVYEQYFGPGTRLTVT.

The chain employs TRBV7-9 and TRBJ2-7, with D unclear. The V end lost 0 bases, the J end lost 0 bases, and 18 bases lay between the germline ends. CDR3 size: 18 residues. Germline CDR1 reads SEHNR; CDR2 reads FQNEAQ (reference sequence). The CDR3 spells CASSLAEIVTVSSYEQYF. CDR3 sequence (DNA): TGTGCCAGCAGCTTAGCGGAGATAGTAACGGTAAGCTCCTACGAGCAGTACTTC.

The rearrangement links TRBV18 to TRBJ1-6; D call uncertain. The germline V and J ends were trimmed by 0 bases and 6 bases, with 9 bases remaining between them. Germline V gene sequence: CDR1 KGHSH, CDR2 LQKENI. The CDR3 has 15 residues. CDR3 DNA sequence: TGTGCCAGCTCACCACCGTCAGGTATTAATTCACCCCTCCACTTT. Translated: CASSPPSGINSPLHF.

This chain connects TRBV27 to TRBJ2-5; the match to TRBD1 covers 8 bases. V was clipped by 6 bases and J by 2 bases; unmatched bases: 11. The CDR3 length is 16 residues. Per the germline V gene, CDR1 is MNHEY and CDR2 is SMNVEV (reference sequence). The CDR3 nucleotides are TGTGCCAGCAGGCCGTACAGGGGGTCCCCGCAAGAGACCCAGTACTTC. Its protein product is CASRPYRGSPQETQYF.

The chain uses TRBV29-1 and TRBJ2-2; no clear D gene. This CDR3 has 14 residues. The V end was cut by 4 bases, the J end by 4 bases, with 13 bases between. CDR1 SQVTM and CDR2 ANQGSEA come from the germline V gene. The CDR3 spells CSVGRGVGTGELFF. CDR3 in DNA: TGCAGCGTTGGTCGCGGAGTGGGCACCGGGGAGCTGTTTTTT.

The chain combines TRBV10-1 with TRBJ2-7; 10 nucleotides line up with TRBD1. The V segment lost 5 bases and the J segment 3 bases; nucleotides outside the gene matches: 1. The CDR3 has 13 amino acids. CDR1 and CDR2 from the germline V gene are WNHNN and SYGVQD (reference sequence). Written as DNA, the CDR3 is TGCGCCAGCAGTCGGACAGGGGGCTACGAGCAGTACTTC. It yields the protein CASSRTGGYEQYF.

This clone was observed a few times. The rearrangement links TRBV7-2 to TRBJ1-5; 7 nucleotides line up with TRBD1. The CDR3 contains 17 residues. Trimming cost V 0 bases and J 3 bases; bases outside gene matches: 8. Germline V gives CDR1 SGHTA, CDR2 FQGNSA. The CDR3 nucleotides are TGTGCCAGCAGCTTAGCCCTGTCGACAGGGTACAATCAGCCCCAGCATTTT. It encodes CASSLALSTGYNQPQHF.

The CDR3 spells CASSLPGFSYEQYF. DNA of the CDR3: TGTGCCAGCAGCTTACCAGGGTTCTCCTACGAGCAGTACTTC. The V call is TRBV7-9, the J call TRBJ2-7, with D tentatively TRBD1 (5 bases). CDR3 size: 14 residues. The germline CDR1 and CDR2 sequences are SEHNR and FQNEAQ (reference sequence). The V and J ends lost 2 bases and 0 bases respectively, with 8 bases between them.

The chain joins TRBV28 to TRBJ1-5, with 8 nucleotides matching TRBD1. This CDR3 has 15 residues. Germline V lookup: CDR1 MDHEN, CDR2 SYDVKM. Trimming cost V 10 bases and J 1 base; bases outside gene matches: 9. The CDR3 loop reads CATGGARGSNQPQHF. The CDR3 bases are TGTGCCACAGGGGGCGCGAGGGGAAGCAATCAGCCCCAGCATTTT.

The chain links TRBV5-1 to TRBJ2-3; 10 bases are shared with TRBD2. Looked up from germline, CDR1 is SGHRS and CDR2 is YFSETQ. V shed 4 bases and J 1 base; nucleotides not matched to a gene: 6. CDR3 size: 16 residues. Written as DNA, the CDR3 is TGCGCCAGCAGCCTCGGACTAGCGGAGGGCACAGATACGCAGTATTTT. Translated: CASSLGLAEGTDTQYF.

This rearrangement joins TRBV10-2 to TRBJ1-4; weak D call: TRBD1 (6 bases). Germline V lookup: CDR1 WSHSY, CDR2 SAAADI. Between the trimmed V and J ends, which lost 2 bases and 3 bases, there was a span of 10 bases. CDR3 length: 15 amino acids. The CDR3: CASSEGTPANEKLFF. CDR3 sequence (DNA): TGCGCCAGCAGTGAGGGGACACCGGCTAATGAAAAACTGTTTTTT.